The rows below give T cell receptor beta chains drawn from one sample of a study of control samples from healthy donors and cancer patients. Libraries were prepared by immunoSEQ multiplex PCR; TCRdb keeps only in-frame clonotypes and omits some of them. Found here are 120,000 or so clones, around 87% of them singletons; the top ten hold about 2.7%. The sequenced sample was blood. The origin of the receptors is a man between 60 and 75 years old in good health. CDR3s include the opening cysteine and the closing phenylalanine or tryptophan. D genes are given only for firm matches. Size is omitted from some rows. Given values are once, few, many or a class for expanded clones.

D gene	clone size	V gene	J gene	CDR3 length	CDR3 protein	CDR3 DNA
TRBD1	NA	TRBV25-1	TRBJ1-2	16	CASSAQGAKSNYGYTF	TGTGCCAGCAGTGCCCAGGGGGCGAAGAGTAACTATGGCTACACCTTC
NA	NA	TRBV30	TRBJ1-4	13	CAWEQGRGEKLFF	TGTGCCTGGGAACAGGGTCGGGGTGAAAAACTGTTTTTT
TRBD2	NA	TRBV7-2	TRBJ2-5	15	CASSFGGGGQETQYF	TGTGCCAGCAGCTTCGGCGGGGGGGGTCAAGAGACCCAGTACTTC
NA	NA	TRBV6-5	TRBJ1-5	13	CAREVGFDQPQHF	TGTGCCAGAGAAGTAGGATTCGATCAGCCCCAGCATTTT
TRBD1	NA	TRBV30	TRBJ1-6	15	CAWSETTGFNSPLHF	TGTGCCTGGAGTGAAACGACAGGGTTTAATTCACCCCTCCACTTT
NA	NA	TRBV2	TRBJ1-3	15	CASTDTGLPGNTIYF	TGTGCCAGCACGGACACAGGGTTACCTGGAAACACCATATATTTT
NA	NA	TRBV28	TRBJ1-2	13	CASRPRGTRGYTF	TGTGCCAGCAGGCCAAGGGGTACTAGGGGCTACACCTTC
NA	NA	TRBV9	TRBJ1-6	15	CASSVGPTRDSPLHF	TGTGCCAGCAGCGTAGGACCTACCCGGGATTCACCCCTCCACTTT
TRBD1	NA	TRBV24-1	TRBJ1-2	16	CATSDPGTGGRYGYTF	TGTGCCACCAGTGACCCTGGGACAGGCGGGCGCTATGGCTACACCTTC
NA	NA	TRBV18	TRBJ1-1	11	CASSRQDEAFF	TGTGCCAGCTCACGTCAGGATGAAGCTTTCTTT
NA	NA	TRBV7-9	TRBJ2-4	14	CASSRGGRENIQYF	TGTGCCAGCAGTCGCGGGGGCCGAGAAAACATTCAGTACTTC
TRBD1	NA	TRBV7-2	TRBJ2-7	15	CASSLAGTGYYEQYF	TGTGCCAGCAGCTTAGCAGGGACAGGGTACTACGAGCAGTACTTC
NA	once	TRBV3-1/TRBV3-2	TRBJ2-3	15	CASSRGLASTDTQYF	TGTGCCAGCAGCCGGGGTCTAGCAAGCACAGATACGCAGTATTTT
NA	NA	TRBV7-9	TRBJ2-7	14	CASSASGTEAWFGF	TGTGCCAGCAGCGCCTCCGGGACCGAGGCCTGGTTTGGCTTC